This T cell receptor (beta chain) originates from a study of PD-L1 blockade in urothelial cancer. Time point in this sample: pretreatment peripheral blood. The method was immunoSEQ multiplex PCR; TCRdb's version includes in-frame clones alone and lacks a portion of them. The table lists about 88,000 clones, roughly 90% of them singletons, with about 1% in the top ten. Trimming at V came to 0 bases and at J to 7 bases, leaving 12 bases not matched to a gene. The CDR3 contains 17 residues. Germline CDR1 SGDLS, CDR2 YYNGEE. The count of this clone is one. This sequence joins TRBV9 and TRBJ2-1; 8 positions match TRBD2. This TCR was sampled from a woman aged 80 or over with urothelial cancer. The specimen was PBMCs, collected around atezolizumab (anti-PD-L1) treatment. The CDR3 nucleotides read TGTGCCAGCAGCGTAGTGGGTAGCGGGAATACGGCGAATGAGCAGTTCTTC. Protein product: CASSVVGSGNTANEQFF.